Here is one T cell receptor (beta chain) with its context. Antigen unknown. Attached unique molecular identifiers marked individual cDNA molecules. Via MiXCR, TCRdb re-called the 5' RACE reads, giving one row per CDR3 protein. This table has approximately 48,000 distinct CDR3 sequences, about 9.3% appearing once. The data originate from a study of early T cells in non-severe SARS-CoV-2 infection. Study-wide background: Chains were unpaired, as sequencing was done on bulk RNA from unsorted whole blood. General study findings and limits: Reliance on VDJdb matching favored anti-spike CD8 responses; private and CD4 specificities were missed.

The CDR3 runs to 11 residues. The V and J ends lost 4 bases and 14 bases respectively, with 12 bases between them. Germline CDR1 reads SGHVS; CDR2 reads FQNEAQ. The sequencing sample was made of whole blood. The TCR originated in an adult who was a healthcare worker with PCR-confirmed SARS-CoV-2 infection or an uninfected control (not recorded which). V is TRBV7-8 and J is TRBJ2-1; the D gene is possibly TRBD2 (5 bases). CDR3 DNA: TGTGCCAGCAGCTCCCCCGGGGTCGAGTTCTTC. Translation gives CASSSPGVEFF.